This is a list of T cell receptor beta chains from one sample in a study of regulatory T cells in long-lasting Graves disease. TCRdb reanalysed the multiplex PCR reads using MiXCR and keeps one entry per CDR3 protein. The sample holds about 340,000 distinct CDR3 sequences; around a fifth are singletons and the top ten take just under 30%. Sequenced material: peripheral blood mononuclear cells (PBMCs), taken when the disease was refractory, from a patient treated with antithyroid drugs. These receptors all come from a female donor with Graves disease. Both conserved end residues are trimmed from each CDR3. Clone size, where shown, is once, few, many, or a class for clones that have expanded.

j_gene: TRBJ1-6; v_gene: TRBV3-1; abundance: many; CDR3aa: ASSQQGNNSPLH
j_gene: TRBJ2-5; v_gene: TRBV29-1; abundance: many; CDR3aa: SVEVTRRETQY
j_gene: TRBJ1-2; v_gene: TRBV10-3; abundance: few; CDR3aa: AISESGSALYGYT
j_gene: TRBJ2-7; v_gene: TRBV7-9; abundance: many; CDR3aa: ASSLGTTYEQY
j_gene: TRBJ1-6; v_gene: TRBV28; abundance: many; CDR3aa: ASSSETGGAPLH
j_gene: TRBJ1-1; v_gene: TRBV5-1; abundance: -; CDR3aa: ASSLAPMGVSLNTEAF
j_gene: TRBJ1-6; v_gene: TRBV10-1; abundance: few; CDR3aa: ASSESGVSPLH
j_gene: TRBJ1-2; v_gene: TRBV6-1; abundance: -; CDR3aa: ASSAAFNYGYT
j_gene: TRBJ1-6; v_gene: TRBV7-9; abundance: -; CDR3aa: ASSHLGGPPNSPLH
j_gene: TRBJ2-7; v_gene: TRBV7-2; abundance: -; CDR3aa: ASSLEEGPYEQY
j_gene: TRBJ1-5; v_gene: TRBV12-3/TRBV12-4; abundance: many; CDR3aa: ASSFSGWGSNQPQH
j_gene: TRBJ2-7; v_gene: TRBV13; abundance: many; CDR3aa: ASSRGAGGGYEQY
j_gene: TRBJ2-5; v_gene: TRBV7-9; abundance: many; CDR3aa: ASSLGTDQETQY
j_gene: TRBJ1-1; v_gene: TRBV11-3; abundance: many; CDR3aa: ASSLEGRRTGNTEAF
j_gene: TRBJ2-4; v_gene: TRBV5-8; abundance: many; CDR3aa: ASSLDPGEGADIQY
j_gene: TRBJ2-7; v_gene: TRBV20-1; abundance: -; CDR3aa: SANHPRGGTYEQY
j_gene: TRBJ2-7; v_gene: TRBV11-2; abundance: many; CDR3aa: ASSFPEGGSPYEQY
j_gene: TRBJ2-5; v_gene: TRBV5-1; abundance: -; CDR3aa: ASSPGVKETQY
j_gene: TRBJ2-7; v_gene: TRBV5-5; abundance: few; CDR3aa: ASSLESGPKAGEQY
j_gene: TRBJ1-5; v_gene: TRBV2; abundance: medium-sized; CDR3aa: ASAGQGQPQH
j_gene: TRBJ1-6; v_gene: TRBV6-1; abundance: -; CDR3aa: ASRPTVGRSTNSPLH
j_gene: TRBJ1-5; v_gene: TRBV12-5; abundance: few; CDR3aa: ASGLVASGNSNQPQH
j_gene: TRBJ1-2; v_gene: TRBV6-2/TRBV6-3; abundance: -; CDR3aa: ATHPLPGNYGYT
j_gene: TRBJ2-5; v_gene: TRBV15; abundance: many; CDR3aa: ATSRERETQY
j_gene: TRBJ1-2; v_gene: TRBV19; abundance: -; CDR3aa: ASSMFRAGPDGYT
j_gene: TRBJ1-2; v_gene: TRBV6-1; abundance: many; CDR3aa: ASLRDRGNGYT
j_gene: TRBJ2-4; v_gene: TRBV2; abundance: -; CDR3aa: ASNLWGLAGGRNIQY
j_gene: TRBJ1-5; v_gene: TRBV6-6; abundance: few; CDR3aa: ASSYSLRGINQPQH
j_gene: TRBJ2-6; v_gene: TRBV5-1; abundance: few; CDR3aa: ASSLGGDPGANVLT
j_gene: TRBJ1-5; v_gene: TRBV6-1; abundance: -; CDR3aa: ASSRASGNQPQH
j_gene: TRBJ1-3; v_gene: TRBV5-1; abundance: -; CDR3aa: ASSLAHYGNTIY
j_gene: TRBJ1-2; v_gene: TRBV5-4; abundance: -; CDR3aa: ASSTTGVIGYA
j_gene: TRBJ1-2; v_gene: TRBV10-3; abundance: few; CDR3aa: AISDRVLNYGYT
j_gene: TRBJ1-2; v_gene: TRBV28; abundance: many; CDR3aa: ASRSPGRYYGYT
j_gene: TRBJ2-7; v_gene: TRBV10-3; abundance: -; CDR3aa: AISENSVDEQY
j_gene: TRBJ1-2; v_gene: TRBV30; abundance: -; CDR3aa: AWRALARGYGYT
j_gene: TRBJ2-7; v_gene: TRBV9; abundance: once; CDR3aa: ASSVGDGSTFYEQY
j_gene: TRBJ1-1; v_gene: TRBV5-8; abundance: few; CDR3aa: ASSFDRGVRDTEAF
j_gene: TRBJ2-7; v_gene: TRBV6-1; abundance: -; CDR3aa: ANSELRLGSSYEQY
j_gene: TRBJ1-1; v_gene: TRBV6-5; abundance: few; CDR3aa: ASSSPTRMGTEAF
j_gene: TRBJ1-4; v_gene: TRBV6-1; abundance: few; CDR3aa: ASNSFLANEKLF
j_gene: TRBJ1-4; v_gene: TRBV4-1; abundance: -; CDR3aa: ASRTEPTNEKLF
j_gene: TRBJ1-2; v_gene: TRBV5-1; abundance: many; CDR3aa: ASSTTGGRNGYT
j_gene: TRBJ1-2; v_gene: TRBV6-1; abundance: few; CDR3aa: ASSEEAGNYGYT
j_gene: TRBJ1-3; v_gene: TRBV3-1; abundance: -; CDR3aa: ASSQAGFSGNTIY
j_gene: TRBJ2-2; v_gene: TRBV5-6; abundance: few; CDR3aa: ASSRSLAGGTGELF
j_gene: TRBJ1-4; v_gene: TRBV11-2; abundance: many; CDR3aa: ASSKAGHEKLF
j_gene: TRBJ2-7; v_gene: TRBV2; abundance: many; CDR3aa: ASSEEAGSSYEQY
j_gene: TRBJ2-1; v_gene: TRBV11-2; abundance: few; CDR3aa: ASSSFRDEQF
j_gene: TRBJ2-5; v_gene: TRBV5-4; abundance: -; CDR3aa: ASSLGFRDRGLQDQETQY
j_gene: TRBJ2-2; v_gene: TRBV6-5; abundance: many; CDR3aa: ASSYLSTGELF
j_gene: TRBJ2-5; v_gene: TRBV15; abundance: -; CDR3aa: ATSSLLGETQY
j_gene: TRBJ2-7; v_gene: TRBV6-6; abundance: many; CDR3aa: ASSYSGGGERYEQY